This is a list of T cell receptor beta chains from one sample in a study of T cell responses to AZD1222 COVID-19 vaccine. Clones were read by immunoSEQ multiplex PCR, and TCRdb kept only the in-frame ones, dropping some. Among 60,000 to 75,000 clones listed, about three quarters were seen once. The sequenced sample was peripheral blood, obtained 28 days after the second AZD1222 dose. The receptors derive from an adult who received the AZD1222 COVID-19 vaccine. The CDR3 runs from the conserved cysteine through the conserved F or W. D genes are given only for firm matches. Some rows mark clone size as missing; the rest say once, few, many or name a class of expanded clone.

d_call j_call clone_size v_call cdr3_nt cdr3_aa
NA TRBJ1-2 NA TRBV11-2 TGTGCCAGCAGCCCAGAGGGGACATATGGCTACACCTTC CASSPEGTYGYTF
TRBD2 TRBJ2-3 NA TRBV6-5 TGTGCCAGCAGTCGGGCTAGCGGGGTGAGAGATACGCAGTATTTT CASSRASGVRDTQYF
NA TRBJ1-5 NA TRBV3-1/TRBV3-2 TGTGCCAGCAGCCAAGATATGGGTAATCAGCCCCAGCATTTT CASSQDMGNQPQHF
TRBD1 TRBJ2-7 once TRBV6-5 TGTGCCAGCAGTTACGGGGCAGGGGGCGTGGACGAGCAGTACTTC CASSYGAGGVDEQYF
NA TRBJ2-3 NA TRBV15 TGTGCCACCAGCAGAGATTCGGTGGTCCACACGCAGTATTTT CATSRDSVVHTQYF
TRBD1 TRBJ2-7 NA TRBV19 TGTGCCAGTAGTATAGGGACAGGGCTCTACGAGCAGTACTTC CASSIGTGLYEQYF
NA TRBJ2-7 NA TRBV28 TGTGCCAGCAGCCCTTTGAGGGACAAACGCTACGAGCAGTACTTC CASSPLRDKRYEQYF
NA TRBJ1-1 NA TRBV4-1 TGCGCCAGCAGCCAAGTACAGGGTCCGGACACTGAAGCTTTCTTT CASSQVQGPDTEAFF
NA TRBJ1-5 NA TRBV11-2 TGTGCCAGCAGCTTAGGCCTGGGCCAGAGGAATCAGCCCCAGCATTTT CASSLGLGQRNQPQHF
NA TRBJ2-7 NA TRBV5-5 TGTGCCAGCAGCTTGTCCGGCAATCTTTACGAGCAGTACTTC CASSLSGNLYEQYF
NA TRBJ2-7 NA TRBV7-2 TGTGCCAGCAGCCCTTATTCGACAGGCGACGAGCAGTACTTC CASSPYSTGDEQYF
TRBD1 TRBJ2-3 NA TRBV19 TGTGCCAGTAGTATGACAGGGGGCGCGGATACGCAGTATTTT CASSMTGGADTQYF
NA TRBJ1-1 NA TRBV7-6 TGTGCCAGCAGCTTAATGGACACTGAAGCTTTCTTT CASSLMDTEAFF
TRBD1 TRBJ1-5 NA TRBV28 TGTGCCAGCAGTTCCATCGACAGGGGTAGCAATCAGCCCCAGCATTTT CASSSIDRGSNQPQHF
NA TRBJ1-5 NA TRBV30 TGTGCCTGGAGTTCCCGAAGCGGACTGAGCAATCAGCCCCAGCATTTT CAWSSRSGLSNQPQHF
NA TRBJ2-1 NA TRBV5-8 TGTGCCAGCAGCTTCCCGGGTCGGGACAAAGTTTATAATGAGCAGTTCTTC CASSFPGRDKVYNEQFF
NA TRBJ1-2 once TRBV19 TGTGCCAGTAACGGACGGACCTATGGCTACACCTTC CASNGRTYGYTF
NA TRBJ2-7 NA TRBV7-2 TGTGCCAGTGGGGCAGGGAGAGGATACGAGCAGTACTTC CASGAGRGYEQYF
TRBD1 TRBJ1-6 NA TRBV10-2 TGCGCCAGCGACAGGGGGTCCACCACTTATAATTCACCCCTCCACTTT CASDRGSTTYNSPLHF
NA TRBJ1-2 NA TRBV3-1/TRBV3-2 TGTGCCAGCAGCCAAGATGGGGGCTACACCTTC CASSQDGGYTF
TRBD2 TRBJ2-3 NA TRBV7-2 TGTGCCAGCAGCCCTCCGGGACTAGCTTCAGATACGCAGTATTTT CASSPPGLASDTQYF
NA TRBJ2-1 NA TRBV5-8 TGTGCCAGCAGCTTAGGGCAGGGGGGAGTTGATGAGCAGTTCTTC CASSLGQGGVDEQFF
NA TRBJ2-3 few TRBV29-1 TGCAGCGTGGGATCCGACCCACAGACCACAGATACGCAGTATTTT CSVGSDPQTTDTQYF
NA TRBJ1-2 NA TRBV6-5 TGTGCCAGCAGTTATGATTCTAACTATGGCTACACCTTC CASSYDSNYGYTF
TRBD1 TRBJ1-5 NA TRBV12-3/TRBV12-4 TGTGCCAGCAGGACCGGGACAGACCAGCCCCAGCATTTT CASRTGTDQPQHF
NA TRBJ1-2 few TRBV5-4 TGTGCCAGCAGCCACTCTGACAGGTATCACTATGGCTACACCTTC CASSHSDRYHYGYTF
NA TRBJ2-7 NA TRBV6-2/TRBV6-3 TGTGCCAGCAGTTCCTCCCGGGGGCGTAACTACGAGCAGTACTTC CASSSSRGRNYEQYF
NA TRBJ2-5 NA TRBV21-1 TGTGCCAGCAGCAAAACTAGGGAGACCCAGTACTTC CASSKTRETQYF
NA TRBJ1-1 once TRBV6-4 TGTGCCAGCAGTAGAGAACAGAACACTGAAGCTTTCTTT CASSREQNTEAFF
NA TRBJ1-6 NA TRBV6-4 TGTGCCAGCAGTGAAAGTCGCCAGGGTTCACCCCTCCACTTT CASSESRQGSPLHF
TRBD2 TRBJ2-3 NA TRBV28 TGTGCCAGCAGTTTATGGGCGGGACTAGCGGGCCCCACAGATACGCAGTATTTT CASSLWAGLAGPTDTQYF
TRBD1 TRBJ1-4 NA TRBV28 TGTGCCAGCTGGGACAGACTTAATGAAAAACTGTTTTTT CASWDRLNEKLFF
NA TRBJ2-3 NA TRBV4-2 TGTGCCAGCAGCCAAGATTTACCAGAGGCAGATACGCAGTATTTT CASSQDLPEADTQYF
NA TRBJ1-2 NA TRBV6-5 TGTGCCAGCAGTCCTCAGGACAGTTTTTATGGCTACACCTTC CASSPQDSFYGYTF
NA TRBJ2-5 NA TRBV7-2 TGTGCCAGCAGCTTGCTTGGAGGGGGCGCGGAGACCCAGTACTTC CASSLLGGGAETQYF
NA TRBJ1-1 NA TRBV9 TGTGCCAGCAGCGTAGTCCCCCTGGGTGTAGCTTTCTTT CASSVVPLGVAFF
TRBD1 TRBJ1-5 NA TRBV5-1 TGCGCCAGCAGCCCCGGGACAGAGAATCAGCCCCAGCATTTT CASSPGTENQPQHF
NA TRBJ2-2 NA TRBV28 TGTGCCAGCAGCCGGGGACGGCCGAACACCGGGGAGCTGTTTTTT CASSRGRPNTGELFF
TRBD1 TRBJ2-5 NA TRBV4-1 TGCGCCAGCAGCCAAGGGGACAGGGGACATTCGGGGGAAGAGACCCAGTACTTC CASSQGDRGHSGEETQYF
TRBD1 TRBJ1-1 NA TRBV6-5 TGTGCCAGCAGAAGGGACAGGGGTAACACTGAAGCTTTCTTT CASRRDRGNTEAFF
NA TRBJ2-5 NA TRBV28 TGTGCCAGCAGTTTAGCGGGGGCCGAGGAGACCCAGTACTTC CASSLAGAEETQYF
NA TRBJ2-5 few TRBV6-5 TGTGCCAGCAGAGTAATGCAGGGGGAGACCCAGTACTTC CASRVMQGETQYF
TRBD2 TRBJ2-5 once TRBV5-4 TGTGCCGTAAACGAGGGCGGGGGATATCAAGAGACCCAGTACTTC CAVNEGGGYQETQYF
TRBD1 TRBJ1-1 NA TRBV9 TGTGCCAGCAGCGCGACAGGGTACATGAACACTGAAGCTTTCTTT CASSATGYMNTEAFF
NA TRBJ2-1 NA TRBV10-3 TGTGCCATCAGTGAGTCGGCGGACGAAGTACGGGAGCAGTTCTTC CAISESADEVREQFF
NA TRBJ2-1 NA TRBV6-6 TGTGCCAGCAGAGACACCCTCTCCCACAATGAGCAGTTCTTC CASRDTLSHNEQFF
NA TRBJ1-1 NA TRBV5-1 TGCGCCAGCAGCCGCTTGGACAGGAACACTGAAGCTTTCTTT CASSRLDRNTEAFF
TRBD1 TRBJ1-2 NA TRBV9 TGTGCCAGCAGCGCAAAAGGGACAGGGGGCCTTCTACGGAATGGCTACACCTTC CASSAKGTGGLLRNGYTF
NA TRBJ1-1 NA TRBV5-1 TGCGCCAGCAGATCCTTAGTAGGGAACACTGAAGCTTTCTTT CASRSLVGNTEAFF
NA TRBJ2-5 NA TRBV6-2/TRBV6-3 TGTGCCAGCAGTTACCGGGGGGCCGGTCAAGAGACCCAGTACTTC CASSYRGAGQETQYF
NA TRBJ2-7 NA TRBV9 TGTGCCAGCAGCGTAGGGTTTAGCCTACCCTCCTACGAGCAGTACTTC CASSVGFSLPSYEQYF
TRBD1 TRBJ1-6 NA TRBV30 TGTGCCTGGGGGCCCGGGACAGAAGGATCACCCCTCCACTTT CAWGPGTEGSPLHF
NA TRBJ2-2 NA TRBV10-1 TGCGCCAGCAGTGATGGTGGTGCCGGGGAGCTGTTTTTT CASSDGGAGELFF
NA TRBJ1-4 few TRBV7-2 TGTGCCAGCAGCCCGGACGCAGGAGGGGAAAAACTGTTTTTT CASSPDAGGEKLFF
NA TRBJ1-5 NA TRBV6-5 TGTGCCAGCAGAGTTTTACAGAATAGCAATCAGCCCCAGCATTTT CASRVLQNSNQPQHF